A selection of T cell receptor beta chains follows, all from one sample in a study of T cell responses to AZD1222 COVID-19 vaccine. Sequenced by immunoSEQ multiplex PCR; TCRdb stores in-frame clones only, minus some. Here the sample spans 140,000 to 150,000 clones, 82% being singletons. Here the sequenced sample was peripheral blood, taken on day 0 of MenACWY control vaccination. Receptors were obtained from an adult in good health. Each CDR3 is given with its conserved first and last residue. Each record gives: clone size, J gene, D gene, V gene, CDR3 DNA, CDR3 protein. A D gene is named only where the DNA matches it firmly. Only some rows state a clone size, as once, few, many or a class for expanded clones.

few TRBJ2-4 . TRBV20-1 TGCAGTGCTAACGTGGTAAACATTCAGTACTTC CSANVVNIQYF
few TRBJ2-7 . TRBV2 TGTGCCAGCAGTGAAGTGGGAGGACGCTCCTACGAGCAGTACTTC CASSEVGGRSYEQYF
. TRBJ2-3 . TRBV3-1/TRBV3-2 TGTGCCAGCAGCCAAGTGGGTAGAGGGAACACAGATACGCAGTATTTT CASSQVGRGNTDTQYF
. TRBJ1-5 TRBD1 TRBV5-6 TGTGCCAGCAGCTTCGGCCCGGGACAGGCGAATCAGCCCCAGCATTTT CASSFGPGQANQPQHF
. TRBJ1-2 . TRBV24-1 TGTGCCACCCTAGAGTTTGACAGCTACCATACATACACCTTC CATLEFDSYHTYTF
few TRBJ1-2 TRBD1 TRBV5-1 TGCGCCAGCAGCTTGGCCGAAAAGGGGGCCAAAGGCTACACCTTC CASSLAEKGAKGYTF
. TRBJ1-1 . TRBV7-8 TGTGCCAGCAGCATGGCTGTGGTTGGGACTGAAGCTTTCTTT CASSMAVVGTEAFF
. TRBJ1-1 . TRBV6-5 TGTGCCAGCAGTTACAGTGAGGGGATGGGCACTGAAGCTTTCTTT CASSYSEGMGTEAFF
. TRBJ2-1 TRBD2 TRBV7-9 TGTGCCAGCAGCCCCTTTGATAGCGGGGGGCATAGTGAGCAGTTCTTC CASSPFDSGGHSEQFF
once TRBJ1-2 . TRBV19 TGTGCCAGTAGTATACGTTTACAGGGTCGATTTCACTATGGCTACACCTTC CASSIRLQGRFHYGYTF
once TRBJ1-3 . TRBV28 TGTGCCAGCACCTCGGGACTAGGAAACACCATATATTTT CASTSGLGNTIYF
. TRBJ1-1 TRBD1 TRBV3-1/TRBV3-2 TGTGCCAGCAGCCCAAACCCCCAGGGGGCATGGAACACTGAAGCTTTCTTT CASSPNPQGAWNTEAFF
. TRBJ2-2 . TRBV6-2/TRBV6-3 TGTGCCAGCAGTTACGCCCCCTGGACCCCTTCAGTTCATTACACCGGGGAGCTGTTTTTT CASSYAPWTPSVHYTGELFF
. TRBJ2-1 TRBD2 TRBV3-1/TRBV3-2 TGTGCCAGCAGCCAAGGGAGCGGGGCCTACAATGAGCAGTTCTTC CASSQGSGAYNEQFF
. TRBJ2-5 TRBD2 TRBV2 TGTGCCAGCAAACGCGGGGGGCCAAGGTGGGAGACCCAGTACTTC CASKRGGPRWETQYF
. TRBJ1-4 . TRBV2 TGTGCCAGCAGTGTGGCACCTGCAACTAATGAAAAACTGTTTTTT CASSVAPATNEKLFF
. TRBJ1-2 TRBD1 TRBV3-1/TRBV3-2 TGTGCCAGCAGCCAAGGGACAGGAGTAGCCTATGGCTACACCTTC CASSQGTGVAYGYTF
. TRBJ1-2 . TRBV29-1 TGCAGCGCTCTCGGGGGCGGCGGCTACACCTTC CSALGGGGYTF
. TRBJ2-2 . TRBV7-2 TGTGCCAGCAGCTCTTCACATAGCACCGGGGAGCTGTTTTTT CASSSSHSTGELFF
. TRBJ1-1 . TRBV6-6 TGTGCCAGCAGTTACTCGAATAGGGGGACTGAAGCTTTCTTT CASSYSNRGTEAFF
. TRBJ2-7 . TRBV14 TGTGCCAGCAGCCCCACAGGGCTCGAGCAGTACTTC CASSPTGLEQYF
. TRBJ1-5 . TRBV28 TGTGCCAGCCGGGAAGCAGGGAACGGTCAGCCCCAGCATTTT CASREAGNGQPQHF
. TRBJ2-7 TRBD1 TRBV7-6 TGTGCCAGCAGCCCGGGGACAGGGGCTTACGAGCAGTACTTC CASSPGTGAYEQYF
. TRBJ1-2 TRBD1 TRBV6-6 TGTGCCAGCAGTCCGACAGGGCCCACTTATGGCTACACCTTC CASSPTGPTYGYTF
. TRBJ2-1 . TRBV11-2 TGTGCCAGCAGCTTATCCGTGCGGTACGATGAGCAGTTCTTC CASSLSVRYDEQFF
. TRBJ1-5 TRBD1 TRBV3-1/TRBV3-2 TGTGCCAGCAGCCAAGGGGGGACAGGGGATCAGCCCCAGCATTTT CASSQGGTGDQPQHF
. TRBJ1-4 TRBD1 TRBV23-1 TGCGCCAGCACCGGGACAGGGGAGGATGAAAAACTGTTTTTT CASTGTGEDEKLFF
. TRBJ2-3 . TRBV6-5 TGTGCCAGCAGTTACTCAGTGGTAGGCCTAGATACGCAGTATTTT CASSYSVVGLDTQYF
. TRBJ2-2 . TRBV18 TGTGCCAGCTCACCACCAGATTTCGGGGAGCTGTTTTTT CASSPPDFGELFF
. TRBJ1-3 TRBD1 TRBV29-1 TGCAGCGTTGTCGTTGGGACAGGGCTAAACACCATATATTTT CSVVVGTGLNTIYF
. TRBJ2-3 . TRBV19 TGTGCCAGTAGTTCTAAGGGATGGGATACGCAGTATTTT CASSSKGWDTQYF
. TRBJ1-1 . TRBV5-1 TGCGCCAGCAGCCCGGGACACCAGAACACTGAAGCTTTCTTT CASSPGHQNTEAFF
. TRBJ2-5 TRBD1 TRBV24-1 TGTGCCACCAGTGACTCTGGGACAGGGGGAGCGGAGACCCAGTACTTC CATSDSGTGGAETQYF
. TRBJ1-2 . TRBV12-3/TRBV12-4 TGTGCCAGCAGTTCCCCGTGGGGCTATGGCTACACCTTC CASSSPWGYGYTF
few TRBJ1-1 . TRBV10-3 TGTGCCATCAGTGACGCGGAGAACACTGAAGCTTTCTTT CAISDAENTEAFF
few TRBJ2-1 . TRBV12-5 TGTGCTAGTGGTTCGGTGGGGGGGCGGAATGAGCAGTTCTTC CASGSVGGRNEQFF
once TRBJ1-1 TRBD1 TRBV27 TGTGCCAGCAGCCGTGGACAGGGTGAAGCTTTCTTT CASSRGQGEAFF
. TRBJ2-7 TRBD1 TRBV5-1 TGCGCCAGCAGCGCCCCGGGACAGGGTTCCTACGAGCAGTACTTC CASSAPGQGSYEQYF
. TRBJ1-6 . TRBV19 TGTGCCAGTAGTATGGGGTCTCTTCATTCACCCCTCCACTTT CASSMGSLHSPLHF
. TRBJ2-3 TRBD2 TRBV3-1/TRBV3-2 TGTGCCAGCAGCCGGGTGGGGGGGAGCACAGATACGCAGTATTTT CASSRVGGSTDTQYF
. TRBJ2-5 TRBD2 TRBV7-8 TGTGCCAGCAGCTTAGGGTCGGGGGGATACCAAGAGACCCAGTACTTC CASSLGSGGYQETQYF
. TRBJ2-2 TRBD2 TRBV11-2 TGTGCCAGCAGCTTAGAACCTAGCGGGGTGGGGGAGCTGTTTTTT CASSLEPSGVGELFF
. TRBJ1-1 . TRBV18 TGTGCCAGCTCACCGATAGGGCACCCCGCTGAAGCTTTCTTT CASSPIGHPAEAFF
. TRBJ1-3 . TRBV4-1 TGCGCCAGCAGCCAAGATTGGGGGTTTGGAAACACCATATATTTT CASSQDWGFGNTIYF
. TRBJ1-2 . TRBV6-5 TGTGCCAGCAGCCTACAGGGATTCTATGGCTACACCTTC CASSLQGFYGYTF
. TRBJ2-3 . TRBV10-3 TGTGCCATCAGTGAGTCTCAAGGGATGGGGGGCACAGATACGCAGTATTTT CAISESQGMGGTDTQYF
. TRBJ1-1 . TRBV13 TGTGCCAGCAGCCCTCAGGGAGCGAGCACTGAAGCTTTCTTT CASSPQGASTEAFF
. TRBJ2-1 . TRBV10-3 TGTGCCATCAGTGACAGGTCTCTAGCTGAGCAGTTCTTC CAISDRSLAEQFF
. TRBJ1-5 . TRBV28 TGTGCCAGCAGTGAGTATAGCAATCAGCCCCAGCATTTT CASSEYSNQPQHF
few TRBJ1-5 . TRBV28 TGTGCCAGCAGTTTACCCGACAGATTTCAGCCCCAGCATTTT CASSLPDRFQPQHF
. TRBJ1-2 TRBD1 TRBV28 TGTGCCAGCTTAGGGACAGTCTATGGCTACACCTTC CASLGTVYGYTF
. TRBJ2-5 . TRBV5-8 TGTGCCAGCAGCTTGGGGACCCAGGGGACCCAGTACTTC CASSLGTQGTQYF
. TRBJ1-2 . TRBV13 TGTGCCAGCAGGTCACGCCCGGACCCCCGCGAGGGGTATGGCTACACCTTC CASRSRPDPREGYGYTF
once TRBJ1-2 . TRBV19 TGTGCCAGTAGTATAGACGCAGGTTCTACGTATGGCTACACCTTC CASSIDAGSTYGYTF
few TRBJ1-3 . TRBV9 TGTGCCAGCAGCGCCTTGGACGGTGGAAACACCATATATTTT CASSALDGGNTIYF
. TRBJ1-2 . TRBV30 TGTGCCTGGAGTCGCGACAGGCCCTATGGCTACACCTTC CAWSRDRPYGYTF
. TRBJ1-1 TRBD1 TRBV7-2 TGTGCCAGCAGCTTAGTACAGGGGGTCGGGGCTTTCTTT CASSLVQGVGAFF